Listed below are T cell receptor beta chains from one sample, sequenced in a study of blood T cell repertoires in COVID-19. Method: immunoSEQ multiplex PCR; TCRdb's copy keeps in-frame clones and lacks some. The data show a few hundred thousand clones, 65% to 90% seen once. Sequenced input: peripheral blood. The receptors derive from a woman in her thirties or forties who had recovered from COVID-19. Each CDR3 is given with its conserved first and last residue. A D gene is named only where the DNA matches it firmly. Some rows have no size entry. The others give once, few or many, or a class for an expanded clone.

D gene: TRBD2
clone size: -
V gene: TRBV12-3/TRBV12-4
J gene: TRBJ2-3
CDR3 DNA: TGTGCCAGCAGTCCGGGGGGGTCAGATACGCAGTATTTT
CDR3 protein: CASSPGGSDTQYF

D gene: -
clone size: -
V gene: TRBV5-1
J gene: TRBJ1-6
CDR3 DNA: TGCGCCAGCAGCTTGGGACAGGATCATTCACCCCTCCACTTT
CDR3 protein: CASSLGQDHSPLHF

D gene: -
clone size: -
V gene: TRBV5-1
J gene: TRBJ2-5
CDR3 DNA: TGCGCCAGCAGCCCGACGGCCCGGGGGCAAGAGACCCAGTACTTC
CDR3 protein: CASSPTARGQETQYF

D gene: -
clone size: -
V gene: TRBV7-2
J gene: TRBJ1-2
CDR3 DNA: TGTGCCAGCAGCTCGCACAGGGCCGGTGGCTACACCTTC
CDR3 protein: CASSSHRAGGYTF

D gene: -
clone size: few
V gene: TRBV11-3
J gene: TRBJ1-3
CDR3 DNA: TGTGCCAGCAGACGACAGGCCCTGGGACAAACCATATATTTT
CDR3 protein: CASRRQALGQTIYF

D gene: -
clone size: -
V gene: TRBV29-1
J gene: TRBJ2-5
CDR3 DNA: TGCAGCGCAGACGGGGGCCAAGAGACCCAGTACTTC
CDR3 protein: CSADGGQETQYF

D gene: -
clone size: -
V gene: TRBV12-3/TRBV12-4
J gene: TRBJ1-1
CDR3 DNA: TGTGCCAGCAGTCCTCCTCAGGTGGAAGCTTTCTTT
CDR3 protein: CASSPPQVEAFF

D gene: -
clone size: -
V gene: TRBV15
J gene: TRBJ2-7
CDR3 DNA: TGTGCCACCAGCAACTTCCGGGGGAAGTACGAGCAGTACTTC
CDR3 protein: CATSNFRGKYEQYF

D gene: -
clone size: -
V gene: TRBV5-1
J gene: TRBJ2-5
CDR3 DNA: TGCGCCAGCACCAGCCAAGAGACCCAGTACTTC
CDR3 protein: CASTSQETQYF

D gene: -
clone size: -
V gene: TRBV30
J gene: TRBJ1-6
CDR3 DNA: TGTGCCTGGACGGGGAGCTCCTATAATTCACCCCTCCACTTT
CDR3 protein: CAWTGSSYNSPLHF

D gene: -
clone size: -
V gene: TRBV4-2
J gene: TRBJ2-7
CDR3 DNA: TGTGCCAGCAGCCAAGAACTTCCGACTCCTACTAGCTCCTACGAGCAGTACTTC
CDR3 protein: CASSQELPTPTSSYEQYF

D gene: TRBD1
clone size: -
V gene: TRBV4-2
J gene: TRBJ2-4
CDR3 DNA: TGTGCCAGCAGCCAAGGAGAGGCAGGGGGCTGGGACATTCAGTACTTC
CDR3 protein: CASSQGEAGGWDIQYF

D gene: -
clone size: -
V gene: TRBV11-2
J gene: TRBJ1-1
CDR3 DNA: TGTGCCAGCAGCACGATCGGGGGGAGGAACACTGAAGCTTTCTTT
CDR3 protein: CASSTIGGRNTEAFF

D gene: -
clone size: -
V gene: TRBV24-1
J gene: TRBJ2-1
CDR3 DNA: TGTGCCACCAGGAAGGGGCTTTACAATGAGCAGTTCTTC
CDR3 protein: CATRKGLYNEQFF

D gene: TRBD1
clone size: -
V gene: TRBV6-2/TRBV6-3
J gene: TRBJ1-1
CDR3 DNA: TGTGCCAGCAGTTACCACATCCCCCGGGGGTCAGGGGGCACTGAAGCTTTCTTT
CDR3 protein: CASSYHIPRGSGGTEAFF

D gene: -
clone size: -
V gene: TRBV7-9
J gene: TRBJ1-1
CDR3 DNA: TGTGCCAGCAGCTTAGCAGGCGGACTAGCTTTCTTT
CDR3 protein: CASSLAGGLAFF

D gene: -
clone size: -
V gene: TRBV19
J gene: TRBJ2-3
CDR3 DNA: TGTGCCAGTAACGACAGGGGAGGGACAGATACGCAGTATTTT
CDR3 protein: CASNDRGGTDTQYF

D gene: -
clone size: -
V gene: TRBV5-5
J gene: TRBJ1-2
CDR3 DNA: TGTGCCCGGCCCGAACCGGGAGAGACTACGGCTAACACCTTC
CDR3 protein: CARPEPGETTANTF

D gene: TRBD1
clone size: -
V gene: TRBV4-3
J gene: TRBJ1-2
CDR3 DNA: TGCGCCAGCAGCCAAGGGCAGGGGGCTTTTAATGGCTACACCTTC
CDR3 protein: CASSQGQGAFNGYTF

D gene: -
clone size: -
V gene: TRBV7-3
J gene: TRBJ1-2
CDR3 DNA: TGTGCCAGCAGCCAGCCCGACAGTTCACGGGGCTACACCTTC
CDR3 protein: CASSQPDSSRGYTF

D gene: -
clone size: few
V gene: TRBV6-2/TRBV6-3
J gene: TRBJ2-2
CDR3 DNA: TGTGCCAGCAGTAAACTCACAGGGTCTTTTGGCGCCGGGGAGCTGTTTTTT
CDR3 protein: CASSKLTGSFGAGELFF

D gene: TRBD1
clone size: once
V gene: TRBV6-2/TRBV6-3
J gene: TRBJ2-5
CDR3 DNA: TGTGCCAGCAGTTACTCCAGGGGGACGGAGACCCAGTACTTC
CDR3 protein: CASSYSRGTETQYF

D gene: TRBD1
clone size: -
V gene: TRBV12-3/TRBV12-4
J gene: TRBJ2-5
CDR3 DNA: TGTGCCAGCAGCCAGGGGGACAGGGAGACCCAGTACTTC
CDR3 protein: CASSQGDRETQYF

D gene: -
clone size: -
V gene: TRBV7-2
J gene: TRBJ1-2
CDR3 DNA: TGTGCCAGCAGCTCCGCCCGGGGGAATAGTGGCTACACCTTC
CDR3 protein: CASSSARGNSGYTF

D gene: TRBD2
clone size: -
V gene: TRBV11-2
J gene: TRBJ2-5
CDR3 DNA: TGTGCCAGCAGCTTTGCGGGGGGAAGGGAGACCCAGTACTTC
CDR3 protein: CASSFAGGRETQYF

D gene: TRBD1
clone size: -
V gene: TRBV3-1/TRBV3-2
J gene: TRBJ2-5
CDR3 DNA: TGTGCCAGCAGCCTGAACAGGGGTGAGACCCAGTACTTC
CDR3 protein: CASSLNRGETQYF

D gene: -
clone size: -
V gene: TRBV13
J gene: TRBJ2-2
CDR3 DNA: TGTGCCAGCAGCTTAGCGGTCGGGGAGCTGTTTTTT
CDR3 protein: CASSLAVGELFF

D gene: -
clone size: -
V gene: TRBV7-2
J gene: TRBJ2-2
CDR3 DNA: TGTGCCAGCAGCTCGGAGAGCCAAAACACCGGGGAGCTGTTTTTT
CDR3 protein: CASSSESQNTGELFF

D gene: -
clone size: once
V gene: TRBV18
J gene: TRBJ1-3
CDR3 DNA: TGTGCCAGCTCACCCACCCTTCAGGGCTCTGGAAACACCATATATTTT
CDR3 protein: CASSPTLQGSGNTIYF

D gene: -
clone size: -
V gene: TRBV18
J gene: TRBJ2-1
CDR3 DNA: TGTGCCAGCTCCAGAGGCTTGGACACCTACAATGAGCAGTTCTTC
CDR3 protein: CASSRGLDTYNEQFF

D gene: TRBD1
clone size: -
V gene: TRBV30
J gene: TRBJ1-1
CDR3 DNA: TGTGCCTGGAGGGTCCAGGGGGCTCTAACTGAAGCTTTCTTT
CDR3 protein: CAWRVQGALTEAFF

D gene: TRBD1
clone size: -
V gene: TRBV6-2/TRBV6-3
J gene: TRBJ2-7
CDR3 DNA: TGTGCCAGCAGTACGACAGGGGGCGAGCAGTACTTC
CDR3 protein: CASSTTGGEQYF

D gene: -
clone size: -
V gene: TRBV9
J gene: TRBJ1-6
CDR3 DNA: TGTGCCAGCAGCGTGAACAGGGAATCACCCCTCCACTTT
CDR3 protein: CASSVNRESPLHF

D gene: TRBD2
clone size: -
V gene: TRBV5-1
J gene: TRBJ2-1
CDR3 DNA: TGCGCCAGCAGCTCTGGGACTAGCGGGTACAATGAGCAGTTCTTC
CDR3 protein: CASSSGTSGYNEQFF

D gene: -
clone size: -
V gene: TRBV28
J gene: TRBJ2-7
CDR3 DNA: TGTGCCAGCAGTTCGGGACAGCGCCGGGGGGGCGAGCAGTACTTC
CDR3 protein: CASSSGQRRGGEQYF

D gene: -
clone size: few
V gene: TRBV7-6
J gene: TRBJ1-2
CDR3 DNA: TGTGCCAGCAGCTTACTGGGCGACGGAAACTATGGCTACACCTTC
CDR3 protein: CASSLLGDGNYGYTF

D gene: -
clone size: -
V gene: TRBV28
J gene: TRBJ2-6
CDR3 DNA: TGTGCCAGCAGTACGGACAGATCTGGGGCCAACGTCCTGACTTTC
CDR3 protein: CASSTDRSGANVLTF

D gene: -
clone size: -
V gene: TRBV11-2
J gene: TRBJ2-2
CDR3 DNA: TGTGCCAGCAGCCGTGTAGGGGGTTACACCGGGGAGCTGTTTTTT
CDR3 protein: CASSRVGGYTGELFF

D gene: TRBD2
clone size: -
V gene: TRBV19
J gene: TRBJ2-1
CDR3 DNA: TGTGCCACAGAATTGACTAGCGGGGGGTACAATGAGCAGTTCTTC
CDR3 protein: CATELTSGGYNEQFF

D gene: TRBD1
clone size: -
V gene: TRBV5-1
J gene: TRBJ1-1
CDR3 DNA: TGCGCCAGCAGCTTACGACAGGGCGCCGCGATGAACACTGAAGCTTTCTTT
CDR3 protein: CASSLRQGAAMNTEAFF

D gene: TRBD1
clone size: -
V gene: TRBV6-2/TRBV6-3
J gene: TRBJ1-2
CDR3 DNA: TGTGCCAGCAGTACCCTGACAGGGGACTATGGCTACACCTTC
CDR3 protein: CASSTLTGDYGYTF

D gene: TRBD1
clone size: -
V gene: TRBV4-3
J gene: TRBJ1-3
CDR3 DNA: TGCGCCAGCAGCCCTGACAGGGCCTCTGGAAACACCATATATTTT
CDR3 protein: CASSPDRASGNTIYF

D gene: TRBD1
clone size: -
V gene: TRBV12-3/TRBV12-4
J gene: TRBJ1-2
CDR3 DNA: TGTGCCAGCAGTTTCGACAGGGGGCTGGGCTACACCTTC
CDR3 protein: CASSFDRGLGYTF

D gene: TRBD1
clone size: once
V gene: TRBV18
J gene: TRBJ2-7
CDR3 DNA: TGTGCCAGCTCTCCCGGGACAGACTACGAGCAGTACTTC
CDR3 protein: CASSPGTDYEQYF

D gene: TRBD1
clone size: -
V gene: TRBV2
J gene: TRBJ1-2
CDR3 DNA: TGTGCCAGCACTTCCGGGACAGGGTTCTATGGCTACACCTTC
CDR3 protein: CASTSGTGFYGYTF